The 25 T cell receptor beta chains below all came from one sample that was sequenced in a study of cytomegalovirus exposure and HLA in healthy donors. Here immunoSEQ multiplex PCR was the method, and the copy in TCRdb shows in-frame clones only, minus some. The table shows around 300,000 clones, with 87% occurring only once. The specimen sequenced was PBMCs. The receptor source for this set is a young woman in good health and CMV-seropositive.

The rearrangement uses TRBV10-3 and TRBJ2-1, with 8 bases lining up with TRBD1. The CDR3 consists of 15 residues. V lost 7 bases to trimming and J lost 7 bases; unmatched junction nucleotides: 12. Germline-derived CDR1 and CDR2 are ENHRY and SYGVKD. CDR3: CAINDRGLVDNEQFF. The CDR3 nucleotides read TGTGCCATCAATGACAGGGGATTAGTGGATAATGAGCAGTTCTTC.

The chain uses TRBV9 and TRBJ2-1; the match to TRBD2 covers 11 bases. With 4 bases clipped from V and 4 bases from J, the junction kept 7 bases outside the gene matches. The germline V gene has CDR1 SGDLS and CDR2 YYNGEE. CDR3 size: 16 residues. The DNA for the CDR3 is TGTGCCAGCAGCCCTACCGGGACTAGCGGTTACAATGAGCAGTTCTTC. It is translated as CASSPTGTSGYNEQFF.

V is TRBV7-9 and J is TRBJ2-7, with D tentatively TRBD1 (6 bases). Germline V gives CDR1 SEHNR, CDR2 FQNEAQ (reference sequence). There are 17 residues in the CDR3. V was cut by 5 bases and J by 3 bases, with 23 bases left in between. The CDR3 is CASSGWMDSDTYYEQYF. The CDR3 nucleotides read TGTGCCAGCAGCGGATGGATGGACAGTGACACTTACTACGAGCAGTACTTC.

CDR3 loop: CASSQDLATNTDTQYF. In DNA form, the CDR3 reads TGTGCCAGCAGCCAAGATCTAGCGACAAACACAGATACGCAGTATTTT. The chain has TRBV14 and TRBJ2-3, with a tentative D call TRBD2 (6 bases). V was shortened by 0 bases and J by 2 bases, with 12 bases between the two germline ends. CDR1 is SGHDN, CDR2 FVKESK, per germline. This CDR3 is 16 amino acids long.

This clone was counted a few times. This chain uses TRBV2 with TRBJ2-1; TRBD1 is a possible D gene (6 bases). Looked up from germline, CDR1 is SNHLY and CDR2 is FYNNEI. V lost 3 bases to trimming and J lost 6 bases, with 12 bases between them. This CDR3 is built from 14 residues. CDR3 residues: CASSESRRGNEQFF. The CDR3 DNA sequence: TGTGCCAGCAGTGAGTCTCGCAGGGGCAATGAGCAGTTCTTC.

This sequence joins TRBV6-5 and TRBJ1-3; weak D call: TRBD1 (5 bases). The germline V gene has CDR1 MNHEY and CDR2 SVGAGI. There are 15 residues in the CDR3. V was shortened by 2 bases and J by 2 bases, with 10 bases between the two germline ends. The DNA of the CDR3 is TGTGCCAGCAGTTACCAGGGCCTAGCTGGAAACACCATATATTTT. Protein sequence: CASSYQGLAGNTIYF.

The chain employs TRBV30 and TRBJ1-2; D gene ambiguous. CDR3 size: 10 residues. CDR1 is GTSNPN, CDR2 SVGIG, per germline (reference sequence). V was trimmed by 3 bases and J by 8 bases, leaving 7 bases between them. CDR3 sequence (DNA): TGTGCCTGGAGGTCGGTCGGCTACACCTTC. It codes for CAWRSVGYTF.

The CDR3 is CASSLVGTGYEQYF. The CDR3 DNA reads as TGTGCCAGCAGCTTGGTGGGGACAGGCTACGAGCAGTACTTC. The chain is built from TRBV5-6 and TRBJ2-7; the match to TRBD1 covers 8 bases. Germline V lookup: CDR1 SGHDT, CDR2 YYEEEE. With V trimmed by 0 bases and J by 3 bases, 2 bases remained unmatched. The CDR3 runs to 14 residues. The whole variable domain, remainder taken from reference TRBV5-6 and TRBJ2-7, is DAGVTQSPTHLIKTRGQQVTLRCSPKSGHDTVSWYQQALGQGPQFIFQYYEEEERQRGNFPDRFSGHQFPNYSSELNVNALLLGDSALYLCASSLVGTGYEQYFGPGTRLTVT.

The rearrangement uses TRBV9 and TRBJ2-7; D ambiguous. V lost 4 bases, J lost 0 bases, and 11 bases lay in between. Germline assignment: CDR1 SGDLS and CDR2 YYNGEE. This CDR3 spans 14 amino acids. Here the CDR3 reads CASSLQASSYEQYF. CDR3 coding DNA: TGTGCCAGCAGCTTACAAGCGAGCTCCTACGAGCAGTACTTC.

This chain links TRBV30 with TRBJ1-2; D is undetermined. CDR1 and CDR2 from the germline V gene are GTSNPN and SVGIG (reference sequence). The CDR3 is 11 amino acids. Trimming took 2 bases from V and 5 from J, leaving 6 bases between them. The CDR3 sequence is CAWSWEYGYTF. The CDR3 DNA is TGTGCCTGGAGTTGGGAATATGGCTACACCTTC.

The rearrangement uses TRBV9 and TRBJ2-2; unclear D gene. The CDR3 runs to 14 residues. Germline V lookup: CDR1 SGDLS, CDR2 YYNGEE. Trimming cost V 1 base and J 6 bases, with 10 bases left between them. CDR3: CASSVTPPAGELFF. The DNA of the CDR3 is TGTGCCAGCAGCGTAACACCCCCCGCCGGGGAGCTGTTTTTT.

The rearrangement links TRBV29-1 to TRBJ2-1; tentative D call: TRBD1 (5 bases). V was trimmed by 7 bases and J by 5 bases, leaving 9 bases between them. The CDR3 loop spans 11 amino acids. Germline V gene data show CDR1 as SQVTM and CDR2 as ANQGSEA. The CDR3 DNA is TGCAGCGGCATAGGGGACAATGAGCAGTTCTTC. Translated, it gives CSGIGDNEQFF.

The chain has TRBV15 and TRBJ1-5, with a possible D match to TRBD1 (5 bases). V lost 3 bases and J 5 bases, leaving 11 bases between the germline ends. Germline V lookup: CDR1 LNHNV, CDR2 YYDKDF (reference sequence). The CDR3 contains 14 residues. The CDR3 DNA reads TGTGCCACCAGCAGTGAATCAGGGTATCAGCCCCAGCATTTT. This encodes CATSSESGYQPQHF.

J is TRBJ2-2 and V is TRBV6-4; 7 bases are shared with TRBD1. The germline CDR1 and CDR2 sequences are MRHNA and SNTAGT. The ends lost 6 bases at V and 5 bases at J; junction bases unmatched: 3. This CDR3 comprises 13 residues. CDR3 in DNA: TGTGCCAGCAGGAAGACAGGGACCGGGGAGCTGTTTTTT. Translating gives CASRKTGTGELFF.

The chain couples TRBV27 to TRBJ2-5, with D perhaps matching TRBD1 (5 bases). Germline CDR1 MNHEY, CDR2 SMNVEV (reference sequence). V lost 6 bases to trimming and J lost 4 bases, with 12 bases between them. The CDR3 has 13 residues. The CDR3 here is CASRAGMRETQYF. The CDR3 nucleotides read TGTGCCAGCAGAGCAGGGATGAGAGAGACCCAGTACTTC.

The chain couples TRBV4-3 to TRBJ1-1, with 7 nucleotides matching TRBD1. The CDR3 consists of 14 residues. Germline trimming cut 4 bases from V and 1 base from J; bases unmatched to any gene: 3. Germline assignment: CDR1 LGHNA and CDR2 YSLEER. CDR3 loop: CASSPYRGNTEAFF. The CDR3 nucleotides are TGCGCCAGCAGCCCGTACAGGGGGAACACTGAAGCTTTCTTT.

This chain joins TRBV27 and TRBJ2-2; 8 bases align to TRBD1. CDR3 size: 15 residues. J lost 3 bases, V lost 4 bases, and 4 bases had no gene match. Per germline, CDR1 MNHEY and CDR2 SMNVEV (reference sequence). The CDR3 reads CASSSGTGDTGELFF. In DNA form, the CDR3 reads TGTGCCAGCAGTTCCGGGACAGGAGACACCGGGGAGCTGTTTTTT.

This chain connects TRBV5-1 to TRBJ2-7; 10 bases map to TRBD1. J lost 4 bases, V lost 3 bases, and 1 base had no gene match. Germline CDR1 is SGHRS and CDR2 is YFSETQ. The CDR3 is 13 amino acids. DNA for the CDR3: TGCGCCAGCAGCTGGACAGGGGGGTACGAGCAGTACTTC. This gives the protein CASSWTGGYEQYF.

The genes are TRBV13 and TRBJ1-2; D possibly corresponds to TRBD1 (5 bases). Trimming cost V 0 bases and J 5 bases, with 16 bases left between them. The CDR3 covers 16 residues. Germline values: CDR1 PRHDT, CDR2 FYEKMQ (reference sequence). This CDR3 reads CASSLGRSDTRYGYTF. CDR3 coding DNA: TGTGCCAGCAGCTTAGGACGGTCGGACACCAGATATGGCTACACCTTC. The variable domain in full, completed from reference TRBV13 and TRBJ1-2, reads AAGVIQSPRHLIKEKRETATLKCYPIPRHDTVYWYQQGPGQDPQFLISFYEKMQSDKGSIPDRFSAQQFSDYHSELNMSSLELGDSALYFCASSLGRSDTRYGYTFGSGTRLTVV.

This sequence joins TRBV28 and TRBJ1-5; 9 bases match TRBD1. J gave up 2 bases and V 4 bases, and 6 bases lay outside the gene matches. There are 16 residues in the CDR3. Germline values: CDR1 MDHEN, CDR2 SYDVKM. The CDR3 here is CASSSRQGVGNQPQHF. CDR3 coding DNA: TGTGCCAGCAGTTCTCGACAGGGGGTAGGCAATCAGCCCCAGCATTTT.

The gene calls are TRBV7-9 and TRBJ1-6; 8 bases are shared with TRBD1. V trimming: 7 bases; J trimming: 16 bases; junction bases outside the gene matches: 15. The CDR3 is 14 amino acids. Germline CDR1 and CDR2: SEHNR and FQNEAQ (reference sequence). The CDR3 region has the DNA TGTGCCAGCATCGCCGACAGGGGTCCACGGGAGCTCCACTTT. It encodes CASIADRGPRELHF.

The chain couples TRBV30 to TRBJ1-2, with 11 bases fitting TRBD1. The V and J ends lost 5 bases and 7 bases, in that order; junction bases with no gene match: 12. CDR3 length: 15 residues. CDR1 GTSNPN and CDR2 SVGIG come from the germline V gene (reference sequence). In DNA form, the CDR3 reads TGTGCCTGGGACGCTCTGGACAGGGGGCGTGGTGGCTACACCTTC. Residues: CAWDALDRGRGGYTF.

As to this clone: Within the sample, other DNA sequences also encode this same CDR3. The rearrangement joins TRBV30 to TRBJ2-7; D is ambiguous. CDR3 length: 12 residues. V dropped 0 bases and J dropped 1 base, with 4 bases sitting between them. From germline, CDR1 is GTSNPN and CDR2 SVGIG (reference sequence). The CDR3 nucleotides read TGTGCCTGGAGTGTAGGATCCTACGAGCAGTACTTC. Its translation is CAWSVGSYEQYF. Full variable domain (outside the CDR3, taken from reference TRBV30 and TRBJ2-7): SQTIHQWPATLVQPVGSPLSLECTVEGTSNPNLYWYRQAAGRGLQLLFYSVGIGQISSEVPQNLSASRPQDRQFILSSKKLLLSDSGFYLCAWSVGSYEQYFGPGTRLTVT.

The chain recombines TRBV28 with TRBJ2-7; possibly TRBD1 for D (6 bases). CDR3 length: 17 residues. Trimming cost V 7 bases and J 3 bases, with 25 bases left between them. Germline V lookup: CDR1 MDHEN, CDR2 SYDVKM. CDR3 bases: TGTGCCAGCACCCTCGGACAGAACGCGGATTTAATCTACGAGCAGTACTTC. Protein: CASTLGQNADLIYEQYF.

The V gene is TRBV14, the J gene TRBJ1-2; TRBD1 matches at 12 bases. The CDR3 is made up of 16 amino acids. The V segment lost 4 bases and the J segment 8 bases; nucleotides outside the gene matches: 11. Per the germline V gene, CDR1 is SGHDN and CDR2 is FVKESK. CDR3 region: CASSPSLGQGAEGYTF. The CDR3 DNA reads TGTGCCAGCAGCCCATCCTTGGGACAGGGGGCGGAGGGCTACACCTTC.